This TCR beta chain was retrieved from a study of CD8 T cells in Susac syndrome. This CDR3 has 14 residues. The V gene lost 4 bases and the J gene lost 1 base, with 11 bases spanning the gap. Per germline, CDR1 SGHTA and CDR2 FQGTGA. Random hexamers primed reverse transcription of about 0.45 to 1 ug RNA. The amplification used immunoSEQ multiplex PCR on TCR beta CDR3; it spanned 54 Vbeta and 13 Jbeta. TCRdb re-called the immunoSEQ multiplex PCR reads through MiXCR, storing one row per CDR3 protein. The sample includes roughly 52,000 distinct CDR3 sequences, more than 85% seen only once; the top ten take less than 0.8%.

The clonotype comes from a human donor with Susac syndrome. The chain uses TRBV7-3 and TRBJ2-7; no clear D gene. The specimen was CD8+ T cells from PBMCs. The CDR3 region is CASSSYLRSYEQYF. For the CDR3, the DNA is TGTGCCAGCAGCTCGTACCTGAGGTCCTACGAGCAGTACTTC.